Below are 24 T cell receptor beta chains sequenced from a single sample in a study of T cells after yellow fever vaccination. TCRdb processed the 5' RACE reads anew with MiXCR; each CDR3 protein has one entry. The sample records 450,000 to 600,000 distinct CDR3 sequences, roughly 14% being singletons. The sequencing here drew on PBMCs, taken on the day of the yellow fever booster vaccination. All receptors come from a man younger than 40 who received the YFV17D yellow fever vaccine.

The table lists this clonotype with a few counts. The CDR3 DNA follows: TGTGCCATCCGCGGGAGCTCCTACGAGCAGTACTTC. This codes for CAIRGSSYEQYF. This sequence joins TRBV10-3 and TRBJ2-7, with 7 bases matching TRBD2. The germline CDR1 and CDR2 sequences are ENHRY and SYGVKD. After removal of 8 bases from V and 0 bases from J, the junction contained 1 base not matched to a gene. CDR3 length: 12 residues.

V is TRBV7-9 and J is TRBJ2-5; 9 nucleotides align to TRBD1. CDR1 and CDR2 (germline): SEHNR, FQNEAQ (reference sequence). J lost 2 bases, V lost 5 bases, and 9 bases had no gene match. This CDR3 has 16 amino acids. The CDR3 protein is CASSATGGKIQETQYF. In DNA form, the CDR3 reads TGTGCCAGCAGCGCAACAGGGGGCAAGATTCAAGAGACCCAGTACTTC.

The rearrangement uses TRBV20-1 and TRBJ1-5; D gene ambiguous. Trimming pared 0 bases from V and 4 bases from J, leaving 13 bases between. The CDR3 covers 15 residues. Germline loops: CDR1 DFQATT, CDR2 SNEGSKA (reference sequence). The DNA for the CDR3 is TGCAGTGCTAGAGATCTTGCCCATCCAAATCAGCCCCAGCATTTT. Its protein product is CSARDLAHPNQPQHF.

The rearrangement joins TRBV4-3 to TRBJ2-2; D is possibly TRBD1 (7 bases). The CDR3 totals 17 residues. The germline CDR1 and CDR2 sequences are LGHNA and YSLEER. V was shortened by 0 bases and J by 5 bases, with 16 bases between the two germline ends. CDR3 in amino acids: CASSQDWAGGRTGELFF. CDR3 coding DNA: TGCGCCAGCAGCCAAGATTGGGCAGGGGGGCGAACCGGGGAGCTGTTTTTT.

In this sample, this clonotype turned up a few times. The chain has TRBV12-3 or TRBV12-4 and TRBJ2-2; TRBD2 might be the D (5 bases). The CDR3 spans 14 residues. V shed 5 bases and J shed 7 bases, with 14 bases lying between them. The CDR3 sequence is CASSLFLGGGELFF. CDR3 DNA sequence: TGTGCCAGCAGTCTCTTTTTAGGAGGCGGGGAGCTGTTTTTT.

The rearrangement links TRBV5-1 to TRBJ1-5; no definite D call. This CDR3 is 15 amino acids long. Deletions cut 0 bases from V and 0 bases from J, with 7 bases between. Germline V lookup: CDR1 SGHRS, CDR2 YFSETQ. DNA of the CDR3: TGCGCCAGCAGCTTGGAACCCAATAGCAATCAGCCCCAGCATTTT. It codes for CASSLEPNSNQPQHF.

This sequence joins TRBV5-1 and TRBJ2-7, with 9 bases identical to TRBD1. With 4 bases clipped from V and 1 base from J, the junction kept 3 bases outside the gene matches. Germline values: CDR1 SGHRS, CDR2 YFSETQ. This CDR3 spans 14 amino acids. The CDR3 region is CASSNGQGSYEQYF. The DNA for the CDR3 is TGCGCCAGCAGCAACGGACAGGGGTCCTACGAGCAGTACTTC.

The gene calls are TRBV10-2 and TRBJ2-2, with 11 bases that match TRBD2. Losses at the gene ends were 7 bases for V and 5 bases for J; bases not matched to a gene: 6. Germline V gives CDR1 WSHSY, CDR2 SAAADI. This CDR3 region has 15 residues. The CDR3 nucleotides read TGCGCCAGCATTCTGACTAGCGGGGCAACCGGGGAGCTGTTTTTT. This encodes CASILTSGATGELFF.

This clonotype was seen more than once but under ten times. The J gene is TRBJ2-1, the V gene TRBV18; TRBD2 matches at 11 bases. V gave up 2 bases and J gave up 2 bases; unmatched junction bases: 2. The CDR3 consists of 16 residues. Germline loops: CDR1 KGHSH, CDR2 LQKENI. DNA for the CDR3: TGTGCCAGCTCACCAACTAGCGGGGGTGCCTACAATGAGCAGTTCTTC. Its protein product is CASSPTSGGAYNEQFF.

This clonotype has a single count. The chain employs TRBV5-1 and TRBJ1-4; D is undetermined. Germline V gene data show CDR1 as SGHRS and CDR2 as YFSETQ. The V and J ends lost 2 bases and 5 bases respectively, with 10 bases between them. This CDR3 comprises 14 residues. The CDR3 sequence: CASSLWTENEKLFF. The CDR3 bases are TGCGCCAGCAGCTTATGGACCGAAAATGAAAAACTGTTTTTT.

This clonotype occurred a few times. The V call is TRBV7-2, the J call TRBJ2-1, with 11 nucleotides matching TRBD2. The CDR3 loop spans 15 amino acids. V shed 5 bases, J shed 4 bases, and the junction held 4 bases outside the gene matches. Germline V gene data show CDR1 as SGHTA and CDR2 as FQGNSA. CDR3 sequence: CASSKTSGGYNEQFF. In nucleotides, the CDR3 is TGTGCCAGCAGCAAAACTAGCGGGGGTTACAATGAGCAGTTCTTC.

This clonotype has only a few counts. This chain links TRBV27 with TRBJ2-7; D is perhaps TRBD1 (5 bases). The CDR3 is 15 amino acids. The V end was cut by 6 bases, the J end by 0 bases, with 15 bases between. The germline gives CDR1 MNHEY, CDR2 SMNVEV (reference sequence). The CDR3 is CASSRLQERSYEQYF. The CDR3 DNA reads TGTGCCAGCAGCAGATTACAGGAGCGCTCCTACGAGCAGTACTTC.

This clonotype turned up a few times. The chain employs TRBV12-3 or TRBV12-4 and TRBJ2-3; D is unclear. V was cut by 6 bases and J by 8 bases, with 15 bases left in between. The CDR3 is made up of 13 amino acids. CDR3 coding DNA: TGTGCCAGCAGCTCCGATAGCTGGGGTACGCAGTATTTT. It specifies CASSSDSWGTQYF.

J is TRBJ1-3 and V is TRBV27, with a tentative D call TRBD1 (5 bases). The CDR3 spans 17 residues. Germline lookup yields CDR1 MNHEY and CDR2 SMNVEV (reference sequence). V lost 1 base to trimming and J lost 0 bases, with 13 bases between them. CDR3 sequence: CASSLFGGTYSGNTIYF. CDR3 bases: TGTGCCAGCAGTTTATTTGGGGGAACTTACTCTGGAAACACCATATATTTT.

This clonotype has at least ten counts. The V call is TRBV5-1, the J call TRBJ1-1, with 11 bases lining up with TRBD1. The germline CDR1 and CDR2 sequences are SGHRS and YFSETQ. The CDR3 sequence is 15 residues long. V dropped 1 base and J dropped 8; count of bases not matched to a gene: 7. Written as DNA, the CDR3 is TGCGCCAGCAGCTTGACCGGGACAGGGGGACTAGAAGCTTTCTTT. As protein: CASSLTGTGGLEAFF.

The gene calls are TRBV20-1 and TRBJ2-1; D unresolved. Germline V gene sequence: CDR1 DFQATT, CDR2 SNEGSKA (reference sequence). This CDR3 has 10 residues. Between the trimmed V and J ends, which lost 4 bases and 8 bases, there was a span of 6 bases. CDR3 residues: CSAKTDEQFF. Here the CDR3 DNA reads TGCAGTGCTAAAACGGATGAGCAGTTCTTC.

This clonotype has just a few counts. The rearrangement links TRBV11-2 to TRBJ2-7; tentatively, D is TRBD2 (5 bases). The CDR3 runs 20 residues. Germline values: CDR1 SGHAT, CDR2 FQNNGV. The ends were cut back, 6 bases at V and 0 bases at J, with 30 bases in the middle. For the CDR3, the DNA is TGTGCCAGCAGGGTTAGATCCCCACTTAGCAAAGGAACTAGCTCCTACGAGCAGTACTTC. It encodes CASRVRSPLSKGTSSYEQYF.

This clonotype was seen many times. Here the CDR3 reads CASSLVGLIYEQYF. In nucleotides, the CDR3 is TGTGCCAGCAGCTTAGTGGGACTAATCTACGAGCAGTACTTC. The V gene is TRBV7-2, the J gene TRBJ2-7, with TRBD2 matching over 7 bases. Germline CDR1 reads SGHTA; CDR2 reads FQGNSA. Losses at the gene ends were 1 base for V and 3 bases for J; bases not matched to a gene: 3. The CDR3 consists of 14 residues.

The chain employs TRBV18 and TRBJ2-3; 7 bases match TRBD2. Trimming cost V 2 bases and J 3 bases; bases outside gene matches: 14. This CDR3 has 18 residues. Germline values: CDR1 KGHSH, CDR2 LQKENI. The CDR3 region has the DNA TGTGCCAGCTCACCAGGCTTTCGCGGGAGAAGTGGAACAGATACGCAGTATTTT. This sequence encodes CASSPGFRGRSGTDTQYF.

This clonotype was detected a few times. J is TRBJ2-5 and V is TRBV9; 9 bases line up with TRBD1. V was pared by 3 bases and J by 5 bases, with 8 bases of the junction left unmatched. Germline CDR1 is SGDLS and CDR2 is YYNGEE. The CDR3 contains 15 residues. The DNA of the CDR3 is TGTGCCAGCAGCGCGACGGGACAGGGAATGGAGACCCAGTACTTC. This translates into CASSATGQGMETQYF.

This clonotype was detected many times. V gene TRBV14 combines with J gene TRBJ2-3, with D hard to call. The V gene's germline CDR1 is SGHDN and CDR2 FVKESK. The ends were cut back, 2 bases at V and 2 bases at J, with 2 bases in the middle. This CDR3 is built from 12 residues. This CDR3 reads CASSQITDTQYF. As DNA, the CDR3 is TGTGCCAGCAGCCAAATCACAGATACGCAGTATTTT.

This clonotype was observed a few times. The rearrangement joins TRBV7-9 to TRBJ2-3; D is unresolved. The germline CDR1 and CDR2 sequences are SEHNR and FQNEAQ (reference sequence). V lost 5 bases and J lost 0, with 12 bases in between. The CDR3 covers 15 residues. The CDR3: CASSPSIASTDTQYF. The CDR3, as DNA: TGTGCCAGCAGCCCCTCTATCGCTAGCACAGATACGCAGTATTTT.

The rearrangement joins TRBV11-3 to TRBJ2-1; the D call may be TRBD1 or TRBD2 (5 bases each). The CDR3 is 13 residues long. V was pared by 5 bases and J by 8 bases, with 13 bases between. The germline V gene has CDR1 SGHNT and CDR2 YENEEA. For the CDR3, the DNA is TGTGCCAGCAGCCCGGGACCTCTTTATGAGCAGTTCTTC. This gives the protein CASSPGPLYEQFF. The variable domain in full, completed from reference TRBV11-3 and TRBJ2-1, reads EAGVVQSPRYKIIEKKQPVAFWCNPISGHNTLYWYLQNLGQGPELLIRYENEEAVDDSQLPKDRFSAERLKGVDSTLKIQPAELGDSAVYLCASSPGPLYEQFFGPGTRLTVL.

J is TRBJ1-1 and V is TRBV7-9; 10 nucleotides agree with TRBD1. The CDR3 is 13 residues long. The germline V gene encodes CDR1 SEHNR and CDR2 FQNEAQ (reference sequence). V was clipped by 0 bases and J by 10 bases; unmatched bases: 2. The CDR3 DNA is TGTGCCAGCAGCTTAGCATGGGACAGGGGAGCTTTCTTT. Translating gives CASSLAWDRGAFF.